This entry is about one T cell receptor (beta chain). This sample was taken from a study of T-cell reconstitution after alpha-beta-depleted transplantation in children. Trimming removed 3 bases from V and 2 bases from J, with 15 bases in between. The CDR3 contains 16 residues. Germline V gene lookup returns CDR1 WNHNN and CDR2 SYGVQD (reference sequence). Unique molecular identifiers tagged the TCRbeta library. Using its own MiXCR run on the PCR reads, TCRdb lists one record per CDR3 protein. The sample shows around 93,000 distinct CDR3 sequences, 6.5% to 8.5% of them seen only once. This sample comprised PBMCs from the stem cell graft donor, obtained from the stem cell graft. This clonotype was obtained from a human donor who donated a stem cell graft to a child with congenital amegakaryocytic thrombocytopenia. J is TRBJ2-3 and V is TRBV10-1; a possible D gene is TRBD2 (5 bases). The CDR3 sequence is CASSDIQDSNTDTQYF. The CDR3, as DNA: TGCGCCAGCAGTGACATCCAGGACTCGAACACAGATACGCAGTATTTT.